Listed below are T cell receptor beta chains from one sample, sequenced in a study of PD-1 blockade in classical Hodgkin lymphoma. Sequencing was performed with immunoSEQ multiplex PCR; in TCRdb, only in-frame clones are kept and a portion is missing. The table has roughly 25,000 clones, 70% to 80% seen once. The sample consisted of peripheral blood mononuclear cells (PBMCs), taken before the fourth cycle of nivolumab. The receptors originated from a human donor with classical Hodgkin lymphoma. CDR3s include the opening cysteine and the closing phenylalanine or tryptophan. Each record gives: clone size, V gene, CDR3 protein. Clone sizes are given selectively: once, few, many, or a class where the clone is expanded.

>once|TRBV6-1
CASSEVMEGSLSEAFF
>-|TRBV11-3
CASSLASGRTGETLHF
>-|TRBV28
CASKYRGLSTEAFF
>-|TRBV7-2
CASSLVHLDTQYF
>-|TRBV7-6
CASSPHRGLFTF
>-|TRBV4-2
CASSQDLALSGLSYEQYF
>-|TRBV25-1
CASSGGEGRIGYGYTF
>-|TRBV2
CASSDQETQYF
>-|TRBV4-1
CASSQDRVDEQFF
>-|TRBV6-5
CASARDADTGELFF
>-|TRBV12-1
CASSFGPEQGYGYTF
>-|TRBV6-6
CASSLGGGGGTDTQYF
>few|TRBV5-1
CASSLPASSYEQYF
>many|TRBV2
CASENGGMYGYTF
>few|TRBV2
CASGVGAGELFF
>few|TRBV19
CASSNRGGNTEAFF
>-|TRBV7-6
CASSYDVETQYF
>-|TRBV6-1
CASEDIHGYTF
>few|TRBV28
CASSAGQGRKKLFF
>-|TRBV4-1
CASSQGFGGSGQPQHF
>once|TRBV15
CATSRTGNTEAFF
>-|TRBV7-7
CASGTSGGPSGGELFF
>-|TRBV5-1
CASSSGDWISYEQYF
>once|TRBV7-9
CASSLESGGLNEQFF
>-|TRBV7-9
CASSLSGTSGQETQYF
>-|TRBV7-9
CAIHTTNTGELFF
>-|TRBV28
CASSPGDFYGYTF
>-|TRBV5-1
CASSILPQGAGETQYF
>-|TRBV7-6
CASSPRILSDTEAFF
>-|TRBV6-6
CASGGGPDTQYF
>-|TRBV19
CASRTRGRVSNQPQHF
>once|TRBV12-1
CASISAGGHYNEQFF
>-|TRBV28
CASSRNFNYGYTF
>once|TRBV15
CATARHGTNTGELFF
>-|TRBV15
CATSRDGGGNQPQHF
>few|TRBV7-9
CASSTRSNYGYTF
>-|TRBV18
CASSLTGTGVYNEQFF
>-|TRBV4-3
CASSPRPRTSGLINEQFF
>-|TRBV7-6
CASSLRAGEPDGYTF
>-|TRBV7-2
CASSSTGYTIYF
>-|TRBV27
CASSCYTRAEEAKNIQYF
>-|TRBV6-6
CASSRQWEDTQYF
>-|TRBV2
CASSYNPGSQNTIYF
>-|TRBV18
CASSTVGQETQYF
>few|TRBV19
CASSIRTGLNYGYTF
>-|TRBV18
CASSPPRSLLGETQYF
>-|TRBV20-1
CSASEYEQYF
>few|TRBV19
CASGQAFGNTIYF
>-|TRBV5-3
CARSWDRPTNTGELFF
>-|TRBV27
CASSFNSNTEAFF
>medium-sized|TRBV6-1
CASSPRTGNSGYTF
>few|TRBV18
CASRTAYEQYF
>-|TRBV2
CASSERARQSGNTIYF